This is a list of T cell receptor beta chains from one sample in a study of T cell clones after liver transplantation. The method was immunoSEQ multiplex PCR; TCRdb's version includes in-frame clones alone and lacks a portion of them. The sample carries roughly 97,000 clones, approximately 85% recorded once. This sample comprised CD4+ T cells from blood, obtained before liver transplant. The source is a human donor who received a liver transplant. CDR3s leave out the opening cysteine and the closing phenylalanine or tryptophan. Clone size appears in some rows only: once, few, many, or a class for an expanded clone.

v_gene | len | abundance | CDR3aa
TRBV4-2 | 13 | NA | ASSQVPLAYNEQF
TRBV30 | 12 | few | AWKGQTNTGELF
TRBV5-1 | 11 | NA | ASSLADSYGYT
TRBV7-2 | 12 | NA | ASSSYSGGETQY
TRBV6-1 | 12 | NA | ASSPGRGYQPQH
TRBV18 | 11 | NA | ASSPGRGYGYT
TRBV7-3 | 13 | few | ASSLSRGNTGELF
TRBV11-2 | 10 | NA | ASSRDRERAF
TRBV6-5 | 14 | NA | ASSYDQGSGANVLT
TRBV19 | 15 | NA | ASSGLAGGPRSYEQY
TRBV7-9 | 14 | NA | ASSQDMGQRSYEQY
TRBV4-1 | 18 | NA | ASSQVFAQGGVSGANVLT
TRBV28 | 9 | NA | ASSVPTEAF
TRBV2 | 10 | NA | ASKEGGHGYT
TRBV15 | 12 | NA | ATSRHTGDQPQH
TRBV7-2 | 12 | NA | ASSFGQGSSPLH
TRBV7-3 | 12 | NA | ASSYRGGQETQY
TRBV2 | 14 | few | ASTNSGRGRDYEQY
TRBV27 | 14 | NA | ASSFSQLQGAGGYT
TRBV28 | 11 | NA | ASGTSGTQPQH
TRBV4-2 | 14 | NA | TSSQDKSGQVVGYT
TRBV25-1 | 12 | NA | ASSSPGLREKLF
TRBV6-4 | 16 | NA | ASSDFNRGSSGANVLT
TRBV5-1 | 14 | NA | ASSFRPAQGDEKLF